Listed below are T cell receptor beta chains from one sample, sequenced in a study of T cell repertoires in cytomegalovirus infection. Their antigens remain unidentified. MiXCR, applied by TCRdb to the reads, yields one record per CDR3 protein. The profile covers around 300,000 distinct CDR3 sequences, with 20% to 25% appearing a single time and roughly 19% taken by the ten largest. The material was cultured PBMCs, obtained from culture after CMV antigen stimulation. The source of these receptors is a human donor in good health (CMV status not recorded). Some clones in this sample may be carry-over from other donors' samples. Both conserved end residues are part of each CDR3. A D gene is named only where the DNA matches it firmly. Where a row states a size, it is once, few, many or the class of an expanded clone; other rows omit it.

J: TRBJ2-5
V: TRBV12-3/TRBV12-4
D: TRBD2
size: -
length: 14
CDR3: CASSLPTSSETQYF
DNA: TGTGCCAGCAGTTTACCGACTAGCTCAGAGACCCAGTACTTC

J: TRBJ2-1
V: TRBV9
D: -
size: -
length: 16
CDR3: CASSVAPGRKDNEQFF
DNA: TGTGCCAGCAGCGTAGCCCCGGGGCGGAAAGACAATGAGCAGTTCTTC

J: TRBJ2-5
V: TRBV28
D: TRBD2
size: -
length: 15
CDR3: CASSRLAGESETQYF
DNA: TGTGCCAGCAGTAGACTAGCGGGAGAATCAGAGACCCAGTACTTC

J: TRBJ2-7
V: TRBV7-2
D: -
size: -
length: 14
CDR3: CASSLAANSYEQYF
DNA: TGTGCCAGCAGCTTAGCGGCCAACTCCTACGAGCAGTACTTC

J: TRBJ2-5
V: TRBV7-9
D: -
size: few
length: 15
CDR3: CASTPGGLDQETQYF
DNA: TGTGCCAGCACCCCAGGGGGGCTAGACCAAGAGACCCAGTACTTC

J: TRBJ2-1
V: TRBV7-9
D: TRBD2
size: -
length: 16
CDR3: CASSSKLAGEEDEQFF
DNA: TGTGCCAGCAGCTCAAAGCTGGCGGGAGAGGAGGATGAGCAGTTCTTC

J: TRBJ1-4
V: TRBV10-3
D: -
size: -
length: 14
CDR3: CAIRTTPTNEKLFF
DNA: TGTGCCATCAGGACGACACCAACTAATGAAAAACTGTTTTTT

J: TRBJ2-7
V: TRBV5-4
D: -
size: -
length: 15
CDR3: CASRNSGGRIDEQYF
DNA: TGTGCCAGCAGGAACTCCGGGGGGCGCATTGACGAGCAGTACTTC

J: TRBJ2-2
V: TRBV7-9
D: -
size: few
length: 14
CDR3: CASSTLQGTGELFF
DNA: TGTGCCAGCAGCACCCTCCAGGGGACCGGGGAGCTGTTTTTT

J: TRBJ2-7
V: TRBV7-2
D: TRBD1
size: -
length: 14
CDR3: CASSTRDRYYEQYF
DNA: TGTGCCAGTTCGACCCGGGACAGATACTACGAGCAGTACTTC

J: TRBJ1-6
V: TRBV19
D: -
size: many
length: 13
CDR3: CASSIVDNSPLHF
DNA: TGTGCCAGTAGTATAGTTGATAATTCACCCCTCCACTTT

J: TRBJ2-3
V: TRBV7-9
D: TRBD1
size: many
length: 16
CDR3: CASRLPSDRGGGTQYF
DNA: TGTGCCAGCAGACTTCCATCGGACAGGGGAGGCGGTACGCAGTATTTT

J: TRBJ2-7
V: TRBV5-1
D: TRBD1
size: -
length: 15
CDR3: CASSSAGTGLIEQYF
DNA: TGCGCCAGCAGCTCCGCCGGGACAGGGTTAATCGAGCAGTACTTC

J: TRBJ2-6
V: TRBV30
D: -
size: few
length: 15
CDR3: CAWNPENSGANVLTF
DNA: TGTGCCTGGAATCCTGAAAACTCTGGGGCCAACGTCCTGACTTTC

J: TRBJ2-7
V: TRBV7-2
D: TRBD2
size: many
length: 17
CDR3: CASNPLPVSGGSYEQYF
DNA: TGTGCCAGCAACCCTTTACCCGTCAGCGGGGGCTCCTACGAGCAGTACTTC

J: TRBJ2-5
V: TRBV7-2
D: TRBD2
size: many
length: 18
CDR3: CASSLDPAGGPVGETQYF
DNA: TGTGCCAGCAGCTTAGACCCAGCGGGAGGGCCGGTGGGAGAGACCCAGTACTTC

J: TRBJ1-5
V: TRBV19
D: TRBD1
size: -
length: 14
CDR3: CASRGQELNQPQHF
DNA: TGTGCCAGTAGGGGACAGGAGCTCAATCAGCCCCAGCATTTT

J: TRBJ2-1
V: TRBV6-4
D: -
size: many
length: 13
CDR3: CASSDSDNNEQFF
DNA: TGTGCCAGCAGTGACTCGGACAACAATGAGCAGTTCTTC

J: TRBJ1-2
V: TRBV30
D: TRBD1
size: -
length: 15
CDR3: CAWRFTGTVVYGYTF
DNA: TGTGCCTGGAGATTTACCGGGACAGTAGTTTATGGCTACACCTTC

J: TRBJ1-2
V: TRBV30
D: -
size: -
length: 12
CDR3: CAWSNGNYGYTF
DNA: TGTGCCTGGAGTAATGGGAACTATGGCTACACCTTC

J: TRBJ2-1
V: TRBV6-2/TRBV6-3
D: -
size: -
length: 13
CDR3: CASNPTSYNEQFF
DNA: TGTGCCAGCAACCCTACCTCCTACAATGAGCAGTTCTTC

J: TRBJ2-5
V: TRBV7-2
D: -
size: many
length: 14
CDR3: CASSLGGSQETQYF
DNA: TGTGCCAGCAGCTTAGGGGGCAGCCAAGAGACCCAGTACTTC

J: TRBJ2-5
V: TRBV19
D: -
size: -
length: 13
CDR3: CASSIYFGETQYF
DNA: TGTGCCAGTAGTATTTACTTCGGGGAGACCCAGTACTTC

J: TRBJ2-1
V: TRBV10-3
D: -
size: -
length: 11
CDR3: CAISGYNEQFF
DNA: TGTGCCATCAGCGGTTACAATGAGCAGTTCTTC

J: TRBJ2-3
V: TRBV19
D: -
size: few
length: 13
CDR3: CASGDQKGDTQYF
DNA: TGTGCCAGTGGTGATCAGAAAGGGGATACGCAGTATTTT

J: TRBJ2-5
V: TRBV4-2
D: TRBD1
size: -
length: 15
CDR3: CASSGRDAGGETQYF
DNA: TGTGCCAGCAGCGGTCGGGACGCAGGGGGAGAGACCCAGTACTTC

J: TRBJ1-4
V: TRBV4-1
D: -
size: -
length: 14
CDR3: CASSQGQLNEKLFF
DNA: TGCGCCAGCAGCCAAGGGCAGCTTAATGAAAAACTGTTTTTT

J: TRBJ2-7
V: TRBV7-2
D: -
size: many
length: 14
CDR3: CASSPRARAYEQYF
DNA: TGTGCCAGCAGCCCCCGGGCCAGGGCCTACGAGCAGTACTTC

J: TRBJ1-1
V: TRBV6-2/TRBV6-3
D: -
size: -
length: 11
CDR3: CASSYLAEAFF
DNA: TGTGCCAGCAGTTACCTGGCTGAAGCTTTCTTT

J: TRBJ2-7
V: TRBV28
D: -
size: many
length: 11
CDR3: CASSLVYEQYF
DNA: TGTGCCAGCAGTTTAGTTTACGAGCAGTACTTC

J: TRBJ1-4
V: TRBV28
D: TRBD1
size: many
length: 16
CDR3: CASKGTGTGGYEKLFF
DNA: TGTGCCAGCAAGGGGACCGGGACAGGGGGATATGAAAAACTGTTTTTT

J: TRBJ1-1
V: TRBV2
D: -
size: few
length: 13
CDR3: CASTDQGFTEAFF
DNA: TGTGCCAGCACTGACCAGGGCTTTACTGAAGCTTTCTTT

J: TRBJ2-1
V: TRBV7-3
D: TRBD2
size: many
length: 15
CDR3: CASSTTSGIGNEQFF
DNA: TGTGCCAGCAGCACGACTAGCGGGATCGGGAATGAGCAGTTCTTC

J: TRBJ2-1
V: TRBV19
D: -
size: few
length: 14
CDR3: CASSSQRGDNEQFF
DNA: TGTGCCAGTAGCTCCCAGAGGGGGGACAATGAGCAGTTCTTC

J: TRBJ2-1
V: TRBV3-1
D: -
size: -
length: 14
CDR3: CASSQDTVSRGQFF
DNA: TGTGCCAGCAGCCAAGATACAGTGAGTCGGGGGCAGTTCTTC

J: TRBJ2-3
V: TRBV7-2
D: -
size: many
length: 14
CDR3: CASSPSRGTDTQYF
DNA: TGTGCCAGCAGCCCCTCACGGGGGACAGATACGCAGTATTTT

J: TRBJ2-1
V: TRBV2
D: TRBD2
size: -
length: 16
CDR3: CASSLPGLAGNNEQFF
DNA: TGTGCCAGCAGCCTACCGGGACTAGCGGGAAACAATGAGCAGTTCTTC

J: TRBJ2-7
V: TRBV9
D: -
size: many
length: 13
CDR3: CASSFDGSYEQYF
DNA: TGTGCCAGCAGCTTCGACGGATCCTACGAGCAGTACTTC

J: TRBJ2-7
V: TRBV19
D: TRBD1
size: few
length: 14
CDR3: CASRSPGQGNEQYF
DNA: TGTGCCAGTAGGAGCCCGGGACAGGGGAACGAGCAGTACTTC

J: TRBJ2-1
V: TRBV7-8
D: -
size: many
length: 14
CDR3: CASSGGGTRVEQFF
DNA: TGTGCCAGCAGCGGGGGGGGGACACGGGTTGAGCAGTTCTTC